This T cell receptor (beta chain) was sequenced during a study of T cell responses to AZD1222 COVID-19 vaccine. On this clone: Its antigen is unknown.

The CDR3 consists of 20 residues. Germline V gene sequence: CDR1 LGHDT, CDR2 YNNKEL (reference sequence). The ends lost 4 bases at V and 2 bases at J; junction bases unmatched: 12. Method: immunoSEQ multiplex PCR; TCRdb's copy keeps in-frame clones and lacks some. The sample yields about 180,000 clones, around nine tenths seen once. Notes on the study in general: Two doses of AZD1222 preceded a rise in Spike-specific TCR breadth and depth.

This clonotype was sampled from an adult who received the AZD1222 COVID-19 vaccine. This chain uses TRBV3-1 (or the pseudogene TRBV3-2) with TRBJ2-2, with 14 bases fitting TRBD2. This sample comprised peripheral blood, obtained 28 days after the second AZD1222 dose. The CDR3, as DNA: TGTGCCAGCAGCCGATTATTGGGACTAGCGGGGGCCATAAACACCGGGGAGCTGTTTTTT. Translation: CASSRLLGLAGAINTGELFF.